This T cell receptor beta chain came from a study of control samples from healthy donors and cancer patients. The V gene's germline CDR1 is LGHDT and CDR2 YNNKEL (reference sequence). V lost 0 bases and J lost 4, with 12 bases in between. The CDR3 covers 15 residues. Sequencing was performed with immunoSEQ multiplex PCR; in TCRdb, only in-frame clones are kept and a portion is missing. Of 150,000 to 200,000 clones in the sample, 70% to 90% are singletons; the top ten hold 1.5% to 2%. The chain recombines TRBV3-1 (or the pseudogene TRBV3-2) with TRBJ1-2, with a tentative D call TRBD1 (6 bases). The sample comprised blood. The receptor was derived from a man younger than 30 in good health. The CDR3 coding sequence is TGTGCCAGCAGCCAAGATGGCAGGGGTGGCTATGGCTACACCTTC. Encoded protein: CASSQDGRGGYGYTF.